This T cell receptor beta chain was documented in a study of cytomegalovirus exposure and HLA in healthy donors. PCR employed 60 Vbeta and 13 Jbeta primers. Libraries were prepared by immunoSEQ multiplex PCR; TCRdb keeps only in-frame clonotypes and omits some of them. Of 150,000 to 200,000 clones in the sample, approximately 67% were seen once. This CDR3 contains 16 residues. J lost 4 bases, V lost 2 bases, and 11 bases had no gene match. The germline gives CDR1 SEHNR, CDR2 FQNEAQ (reference sequence). General study findings and limits: CMV serostatus was the sole immune exposure information available.

Points on this clone: Its antigen is undetermined.

What was sequenced was PBMCs. This chain links TRBV7-9 with TRBJ2-7; TRBD1 aligns across 7 bases. This TCR was sampled from a man in his forties in good health and CMV-seronegative. CDR3 in amino acids: CASSLISRQGVYEQYF. CDR3 bases: TGTGCCAGCAGCTTAATAAGTCGTCAGGGGGTATACGAGCAGTACTTC.